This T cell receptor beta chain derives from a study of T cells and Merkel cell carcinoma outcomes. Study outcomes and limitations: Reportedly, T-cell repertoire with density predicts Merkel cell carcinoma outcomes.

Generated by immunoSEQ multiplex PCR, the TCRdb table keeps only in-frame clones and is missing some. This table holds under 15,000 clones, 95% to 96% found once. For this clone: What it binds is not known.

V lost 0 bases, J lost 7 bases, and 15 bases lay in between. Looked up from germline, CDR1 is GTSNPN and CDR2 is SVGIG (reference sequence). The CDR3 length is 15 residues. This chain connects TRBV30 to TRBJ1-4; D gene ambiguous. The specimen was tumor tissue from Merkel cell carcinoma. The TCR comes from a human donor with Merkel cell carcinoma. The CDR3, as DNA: TGTGCCTGGAGTGTACGTCGGAAATCTCTTGAAAAACTGTTTTTT. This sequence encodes CAWSVRRKSLEKLFF.